This TCR beta chain was recorded in a study of blood T cell repertoires in COVID-19. Study as a whole: Both acute and convalescent COVID-19 samples were obtained from the United States, Italy and Spain. From T cells, B-cell-depleted T cells, or PBMCs came the material, which was cDNA or gDNA.

This clone was observed a handful of times. Profiled with immunoSEQ multiplex PCR; TCRdb holds only in-frame clones, not every one. The sample comprises tens of thousands of clones, roughly 80% of which are singletons, and 23% rests with the top ten. Germline V gene data show CDR1 as SGHNT and CDR2 as YENEEA. With 6 bases removed from V and 6 bases from J, the gap between germline ends came to 5 bases. CDR3 size: 11 residues. This chain links TRBV11-3 with TRBJ2-2; D remains unclear. The clonotype was recovered from a human donor in a cohort sampled during active COVID-19. Sequenced sample: peripheral blood. CDR3 region: CASSISGELFF. The CDR3 DNA reads TGTGCCAGCAGTATATCCGGGGAGCTGTTTTTT.